This is a list of T cell receptor beta chains from one sample in a study of T cells in Graves' hyperthyroidism and ophthalmopathy. TCRdb fed the multiplex PCR reads into MiXCR, producing one record per CDR3 protein. The sample lists approximately 620,000 distinct CDR3 sequences, roughly 15% occurring once. The specimen was blood. The receptors derive from a woman between 40 and 50 years old with Graves' ophthalmopathy. The CDR3 runs from the conserved cysteine through the conserved F or W. D genes are given only for firm matches. Clone size is stated in some rows and not others, as once, few, many or a class when expanded.

D gene,J gene,clone size,V gene,CDR3 protein,CDR3 DNA
NA,TRBJ2-7,many,TRBV20-1,CSARPRDRTVPYEQYF,TGCAGTGCTAGACCCAGAGACAGGACGGTACCCTACGAGCAGTACTTC
NA,TRBJ1-1,many,TRBV5-1,CASSLVSGSDTEAFF,TGCGCCAGCAGCTTGGTCTCAGGGTCTGACACTGAAGCTTTCTTT
NA,TRBJ2-5,many,TRBV20-1,CSARDPGRIETQYF,TGCAGTGCTAGAGATCCGGGGAGGATAGAGACCCAGTACTTC
NA,TRBJ2-3,many,TRBV20-1,CSARPGHGNTQYF,TGCAGTGCTAGGCCGGGACACGGGAATACGCAGTATTTT
NA,TRBJ1-1,few,TRBV5-1,CASSATVWDTEAFF,TGCGCCAGCAGCGCGACAGTTTGGGACACTGAAGCTTTCTTT
TRBD1,TRBJ2-7,many,TRBV2,CASSSQGALGEQYF,TGTGCCAGCAGTTCCCAGGGGGCGCTCGGCGAGCAGTACTTC
NA,TRBJ1-2,few,TRBV20-1,CSARHPNRNGYTF,TGCAGTGCTAGACACCCAAATCGTAACGGCTACACCTTC
NA,TRBJ2-5,many,TRBV11-2,CASRGAMYSDGETQYF,TGTGCCAGCAGAGGCGCTATGTACAGTGACGGAGAGACCCAGTACTTC
NA,TRBJ2-3,many,TRBV5-1,CASSSGNGGFADTQYF,TGCGCCAGCAGCTCCGGGAACGGGGGCTTTGCCGATACGCAGTATTTT
NA,TRBJ1-4,few,TRBV20-1,CSSLGALGEKLFF,TGCAGTTCCCTGGGCGCCCTGGGGGAAAAACTGTTTTTT
TRBD1,TRBJ1-6,many,TRBV28,CASSAGTGLNSPLHF,TGTGCCAGCAGTGCCGGGACAGGGTTGAATTCACCCCTCCACTTT
TRBD1,TRBJ2-7,many,TRBV20-1,CSAAPGQGPYEQYF,TGCAGTGCCGCTCCGGGACAGGGACCCTACGAGCAGTACTTC
TRBD1,TRBJ1-3,NA,TRBV6-5,CASSYAGQVSGNTIYF,TGTGCCAGCAGTTACGCTGGACAGGTATCTGGAAACACCATATATTTT
NA,TRBJ1-5,few,TRBV4-1,CASSQVVMVEPQHF,TGCGCCAGCAGCCAAGTCGTGATGGTCGAGCCCCAGCATTTT
NA,TRBJ2-1,many,TRBV7-9,CASSLHTSYNEQFF,TGTGCCAGCAGCTTACACACGTCCTACAATGAGCAGTTCTTC
NA,TRBJ2-7,many,TRBV12-3/TRBV12-4,CASSDQGYEQYF,TGTGCCAGCAGTGACCAGGGCTACGAGCAGTACTTC
NA,TRBJ2-3,many,TRBV2,CASRPEQGSTDTQYF,TGTGCCAGCAGACCAGAACAGGGTAGCACAGATACGCAGTATTTT
TRBD2,TRBJ2-3,once,TRBV11-3,CASSQTPAGGTDTQYF,TGTGCCAGCAGCCAAACACCGGCGGGAGGCACAGATACGCAGTATTTT
NA,TRBJ1-6,NA,TRBV7-9,CASSTLEAPLHF,TGTGCCAGCAGCACTCTAGAGGCACCCCTCCACTTT
NA,TRBJ2-7,many,TRBV7-2,CASSLATGSYEQYF,TGTGCCAGCAGTTTAGCGACAGGCTCCTACGAGCAGTACTTC
NA,TRBJ2-1,many,TRBV2,CASQGTDYNEQFF,TGTGCCAGCCAAGGGACGGATTACAATGAGCAGTTCTTC
NA,TRBJ1-2,few,TRBV30,CACGGPEGYTF,TGTGCCTGTGGGGGCCCCGAAGGCTACACCTTC
NA,TRBJ2-1,many,TRBV2,CASSFQREAANEQFF,TGTGCCAGCAGCTTTCAGCGAGAAGCGGCCAATGAGCAGTTCTTC
NA,TRBJ1-2,many,TRBV27,CASSFRSDRNYGYTF,TGTGCCAGCAGTTTCCGGTCTGACAGAAACTATGGCTACACCTTC
TRBD1,TRBJ1-1,many,TRBV6-1,CASSEIEGASEAFF,TGTGCCAGCAGTGAAATAGAGGGGGCCTCAGAAGCTTTCTTT
NA,TRBJ2-3,many,TRBV12-3/TRBV12-4,CASSFRAYSTDTQYF,TGTGCCAGCAGTTTCCGGGCCTACAGCACAGATACGCAGTATTTT
TRBD1,TRBJ1-2,few,TRBV6-1,CASSRGQEGGYTF,TGTGCCAGCAGCCGGGGACAGGAGGGTGGCTACACCTTC
NA,TRBJ2-3,many,TRBV5-4,CASSLAAGENTDTQYF,TGTGCCAGCAGCTTGGCCGCAGGGGAGAACACAGATACGCAGTATTTT